One and the same sample provided the 3 T cell receptor beta chains below, sequenced in a study of CD4 T cells in relation to SARS-CoV-2 and coronaviruses. Clones were read by immunoSEQ multiplex PCR, and TCRdb kept only the in-frame ones, dropping some. The sample consists of about 23,000 clones, around three quarters of them appearing once. CD4+ T cells from unexposed donors were obtained before the COVID-19 pandemic (2011-2018). The cells were cultured for less than twelve days before CD4+ T cells were isolated. No antigen has been assigned to these receptors. The sample consisted of CD4+ T cells from PBMCs, cultured in vitro. The receptors stem from a human donor in good health.

This sequence joins TRBV9 and TRBJ1-4, with D maybe TRBD1 (5 bases). Germline CDR1 reads SGDLS; CDR2 reads YYNGEE. The CDR3 covers 15 residues. V was shortened by 7 bases and J by 3 bases, with 16 bases between the two germline ends. Written as DNA, the CDR3 is TGTGCCAGCGGCGGGGGGGGTGGTTCTAATGAAAAACTGTTTTTT. Translation gives CASGGGGGSNEKLFF. The full variable domain, in which reference TRBV9 and TRBJ1-4 provide the parts outside the CDR3, is DSGVTQTPKHLITATGQRVTLRCSPRSGDLSVYWYQQSLDQGLQFLIQYYNGEERAKGNILERFSAQQFPDLHSELNLSSLELGDSALYFCASGGGGGSNEKLFFGSGTQLSVL.

V usage is TRBV25-1 and J usage is TRBJ1-5; D is undetermined. Germline V lookup: CDR1 MGHDK, CDR2 SYGVNS. V lost 6 bases and J 2 bases, leaving 5 bases between the germline ends. CDR3 size: 12 residues. The CDR3 spells CASRLGNQPQHF. Written as DNA, the CDR3 is TGTGCCAGCAGGTTGGGCAATCAGCCCCAGCATTTT.

This chain joins TRBV27 and TRBJ2-3; D is ambiguous. In germline, CDR1 is MNHEY, CDR2 SMNVEV (reference sequence). Trimming pared 8 bases from V and 2 bases from J, leaving 17 bases between. The CDR3 extends over 15 amino acids. CDR3 sequence: CASRPSHSFTDTQYF. The DNA for the CDR3 is TGTGCCAGCCGCCCCTCCCACAGTTTCACAGATACGCAGTATTTT.